Following are 13 T cell receptor beta chains from one sample sequenced in a study of shared clonotypes between healthy human individuals. The protocol was immunoSEQ multiplex PCR, while the TCRdb copy is restricted to in-frame clones and leaves out a portion. The sample has about 2.3 million clones; about 90% are singletons. Sequencing used naive CD4+ T cells from PBMCs. Subset defined: CD45RA+ positively selected. The source of these receptors is a man younger than 35 in good health. Some clones in this sample may be carry-over from other donors' samples.

CDR3 sequence (DNA): TGTGCCAGCAGTTGGCTAGCGGGGCCCACAGATACGCAGTATTTT. Translation gives CASSWLAGPTDTQYF. V is TRBV6-5 and J is TRBJ2-3; 9 positions match TRBD2. The CDR3 has 15 amino acids. Germline CDR1 and CDR2: MNHEY and SVGAGI. The junction had 4 bases not matched to a gene; V was cut back by 4 bases and J by 2 bases.

This chain links TRBV11-2 with TRBJ2-1; 7 positions match TRBD1. Germline CDR1 is SGHAT and CDR2 is FQNNGV. The CDR3 spans 15 residues. With 5 bases clipped from V and 4 bases from J, the junction kept 8 bases outside the gene matches. The CDR3 coding sequence is TGTGCCAGCAGCCAAATCAGGGGGAAATACAATGAGCAGTTCTTC. Translation: CASSQIRGKYNEQFF.

This rearrangement joins TRBV9 to TRBJ2-5; tentatively, D is TRBD1 or TRBD2 (6 bases each). CDR3 length equals 15 residues. V shed 0 bases and J shed 3 bases, with 12 bases lying between them. Germline assignment: CDR1 SGDLS and CDR2 YYNGEE. CDR3 residues: CASSVVAGEEETQYF. In nucleotides, the CDR3 is TGTGCCAGCAGCGTAGTCGCAGGGGAGGAAGAGACCCAGTACTTC.

The V and J genes are TRBV14 and TRBJ2-1; 7 bases line up with TRBD2. The CDR3 consists of 16 residues. CDR1 and CDR2 (germline): SGHDN, FVKESK. J gave up 7 bases and V 5 bases, and 14 bases lay outside the gene matches. The CDR3 protein is CASSTESGGIRNEQFF. CDR3 nucleotides: TGTGCCAGCAGCACAGAGTCGGGAGGAATTAGGAATGAGCAGTTCTTC. The whole variable domain, filled in from reference TRBV14 and TRBJ2-1, reads EAGVTQFPSHSVIEKGQTVTLRCDPISGHDNLYWYRRVMGKEIKFLLHFVKESKQDESGMPNNRFLAERTGGTYSTLKVQPAELEDSGVYFCASSTESGGIRNEQFFGPGTRLTVL.

The gene calls are TRBV4-1 and TRBJ2-3; D remains unclear. Germline lookup yields CDR1 MGHRA and CDR2 YSYEKL. The CDR3 consists of 13 residues. The germline V and J ends were trimmed by 4 bases and 4 bases, with 9 bases remaining between them. The DNA for the CDR3 is TGCGCCAGCAGCCCCAGGCTGTCAGATACGCAGTATTTT. It is translated as CASSPRLSDTQYF.

The V call is TRBV7-7, the J call TRBJ2-5; 8 nucleotides align to TRBD2. The CDR3 is made up of 14 amino acids. The trim removed 4 bases at V and 3 bases at J, leaving 4 bases unmatched. The germline CDR1 and CDR2 sequences are SSHAT and FNYEAQ (reference sequence). In DNA form, the CDR3 reads TGTGCCAGCAGCTCGACTAGCGCCAAAGAGACCCAGTACTTC. This sequence encodes CASSSTSAKETQYF.

The rearrangement joins TRBV27 to TRBJ2-3; 8 bases agree with TRBD2. The CDR3 runs to 16 residues. The germline CDR1 and CDR2 sequences are MNHEY and SMNVEV (reference sequence). The ends lost 4 bases at V and 7 bases at J; junction bases unmatched: 13. In DNA form, the CDR3 reads TGTGCCAGCAGTTCAACCGGGACTAGGGGAGCAAATACGCAGTATTTT. Its translation is CASSSTGTRGANTQYF.

The rearrangement links TRBV28 to TRBJ2-7; 8 bases are shared with TRBD2. This CDR3 region has 16 residues. Germline-derived CDR1 and CDR2 are MDHEN and SYDVKM. With 8 bases clipped from V and 3 bases from J, the junction kept 15 bases outside the gene matches. CDR3 nucleotides: TGTGCCAGCGGACGAAGATTAGCGGGGCGCCTCTACGAGCAGTACTTC. Amino acid sequence: CASGRRLAGRLYEQYF.

This chain uses TRBV4-2 with TRBJ2-5, with unresolved D. Trimming shortened V by 1 base and J by 4 bases, and 13 bases separated the two germline ends. This CDR3 has 15 amino acids. Per germline, CDR1 LGHNA and CDR2 YNFKEQ. The CDR3 here is CASSQGSPGSETQYF. The CDR3 coding sequence is TGTGCCAGCAGCCAAGGATCTCCGGGTTCAGAGACCCAGTACTTC.

The rearrangement joins TRBV6-6 to TRBJ2-1; D is unclear. V was trimmed by 5 bases and J by 4 bases, leaving 15 bases between them. The CDR3 runs 15 residues. Per germline, CDR1 MNHNY and CDR2 SVGAGI (reference sequence). CDR3 nucleotides: TGTGCCAGCAGTCCCGGATTGGGTTCTTACAATGAGCAGTTCTTC. Its translation: CASSPGLGSYNEQFF.

This sequence joins TRBV7-7 and TRBJ2-1; 9 bases line up with TRBD2. V was pared by 5 bases and J by 7 bases, with 12 bases of the junction left unmatched. Germline V CDR1 and CDR2: SSHAT, FNYEAQ (reference sequence). The CDR3 totals 16 residues. CDR3 in DNA: TGTGCCAGCAGCCCAACCTCAGCGGGAGGAGGAAATGAGCAGTTCTTC. Encoded protein: CASSPTSAGGGNEQFF.

CDR3 bases: TGTGCCAGCATTCGTGAAAGGGGCCCCAATGAGCAGTTCTTC. Its protein product is CASIRERGPNEQFF. The chain joins TRBV2 to TRBJ2-1; a weak D match, TRBD1 (5 bases). Deletions cut 7 bases from V and 6 bases from J, with 16 bases between. CDR1 and CDR2 (germline): SNHLY, FYNNEI. The length of the CDR3 is 14 residues.

This rearrangement joins TRBV28 to TRBJ2-7, with TRBD2 matching over 7 bases. This CDR3 region has 17 residues. CDR1 MDHEN and CDR2 SYDVKM come from the germline V gene. V was pared by 2 bases and J by 3 bases, with 13 bases of the junction left unmatched. This CDR3 is CASSLAPGLVGNYEQYF. CDR3 sequence (DNA): TGTGCCAGCAGTTTAGCCCCCGGACTAGTAGGGAACTACGAGCAGTACTTC.